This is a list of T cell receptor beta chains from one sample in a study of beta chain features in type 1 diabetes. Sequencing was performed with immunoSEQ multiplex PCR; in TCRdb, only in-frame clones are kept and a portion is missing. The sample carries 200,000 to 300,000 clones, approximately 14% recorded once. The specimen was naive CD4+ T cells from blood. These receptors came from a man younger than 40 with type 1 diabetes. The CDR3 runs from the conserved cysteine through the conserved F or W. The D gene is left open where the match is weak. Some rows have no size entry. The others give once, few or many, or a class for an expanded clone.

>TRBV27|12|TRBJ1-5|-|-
TGTGCCAGCGGGGAGGGGGATCAGCCCCAGCATTTT
CASGEGDQPQHF
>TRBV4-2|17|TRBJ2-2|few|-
TGTGCCAGCAGCCAAATAGGCCGCAGGGATGGCACCGGGGAGCTGTTTTTT
CASSQIGRRDGTGELFF
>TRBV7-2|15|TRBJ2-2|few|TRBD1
TGTGCCAGCAGGCCGACAGGGGCGAACACCGGGGAGCTGTTTTTT
CASRPTGANTGELFF
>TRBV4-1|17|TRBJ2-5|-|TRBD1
TGCGCCAGCAGCCAAGCCCTAGCCAGGGGGCCCCAAGAGACCCAGTACTTC
CASSQALARGPQETQYF
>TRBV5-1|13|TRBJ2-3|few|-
TGCGCCAGCAGCTTCGAAGCGACAGATACGCAGTATTTT
CASSFEATDTQYF
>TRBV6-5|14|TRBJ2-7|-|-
TGTGCCAGCAGTTACGGGACATACAAACCCGAGCAGTACTTC
CASSYGTYKPEQYF
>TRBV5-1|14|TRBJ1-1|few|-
TGCGCCAGCAGCTTGTCGCCTGGAGGCACTGAAGCTTTCTTT
CASSLSPGGTEAFF
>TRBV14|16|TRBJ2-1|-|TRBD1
TGTGCCAGCAGCCATCTGCTGGGACAGGGGGCCAATGAGCAGTTCTTC
CASSHLLGQGANEQFF
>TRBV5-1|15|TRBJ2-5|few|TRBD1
TGCGCCAGCAGCTTTGGGACAGGCAAATGGGAGACCCAGTACTTC
CASSFGTGKWETQYF
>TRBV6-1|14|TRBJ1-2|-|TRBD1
TGTGCCAGCAGTGAAGCGGAGGGGGCATATGGCTACACCTTC
CASSEAEGAYGYTF
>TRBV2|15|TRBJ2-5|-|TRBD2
TGTGCCAGCAGTGATTGGGGGAGGGCCCAAGAGACCCAGTACTTC
CASSDWGRAQETQYF
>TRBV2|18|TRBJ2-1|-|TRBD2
TGTGCCAGCAGGGCCACCCGGACTAGCGGGGGGCCCGGAGATGAGCAGTTCTTC
CASRATRTSGGPGDEQFF
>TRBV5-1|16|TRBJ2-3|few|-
TGCGCCAGCAGCTTTGAGGCCACCGGGTTTTCAGATACGCAGTATTTT
CASSFEATGFSDTQYF
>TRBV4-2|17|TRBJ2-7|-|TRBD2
TGTGCCAGCAGCCAAACTGATGGTGGGACTAGCCGCCGCGAGCAGTACTTC
CASSQTDGGTSRREQYF
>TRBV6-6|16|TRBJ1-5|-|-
TGTGCCAGCAGTTACCCACAGGCGGATAGCAATCAGCCCCAGCATTTT
CASSYPQADSNQPQHF
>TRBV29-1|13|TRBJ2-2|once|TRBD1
TGCAGCGTTGGGGACAGGGCGACCGGGGAGCTGTTTTTT
CSVGDRATGELFF
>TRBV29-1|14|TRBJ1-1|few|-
TGCAGCGTTGAAGAGAGGACATCGAACACTGAAGCTTTCTTT
CSVEERTSNTEAFF
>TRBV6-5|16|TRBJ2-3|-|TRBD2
TGTGCCAGCAGTTACTCGACTAGCGGGGGTGAAGATACGCAGTATTTT
CASSYSTSGGEDTQYF
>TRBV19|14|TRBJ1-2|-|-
TGTGCCAGTAGTATAGGCGACAGGCCTGGAGGCTACACCTTC
CASSIGDRPGGYTF
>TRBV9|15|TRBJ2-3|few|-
TGTGCCAGCAGCGTAGGACAGACAAGCACAGATACGCAGTATTTT
CASSVGQTSTDTQYF
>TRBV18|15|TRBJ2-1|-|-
TGTGCCAGCTCATGGACATCCGGCCTTTACAATGAGCAGTTCTTC
CASSWTSGLYNEQFF
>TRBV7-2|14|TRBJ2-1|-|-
TGTGCCAGCAGCTTAGCTAGACGAGCGTCGGAGCAGTTCTTC
CASSLARRASEQFF
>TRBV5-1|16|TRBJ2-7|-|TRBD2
TGCGCCAGCGGTCTAGACGAGGCTAGCGGGGCCTACGAGCAGTACTTC
CASGLDEASGAYEQYF